The 28 T cell receptor beta chains below come from one sample, sequenced in a study of blood T cells in healthy people across ages (dated by TCRdb to the mid-2010s). Library generation was performed with 5' RACE. Reads for this sample came from an Illumina HiSeq 2500. A second about 7 to 11 cycle PCR used a sample-barcoded 5' primer and a J-beta primer mix. The public reads were reprocessed in TCRdb via fastp at Q25 and MiXCR, keeping in-frame beta chains. Rows with a matching CDR3 protein are joined into one entry that keeps the most common DNA and genes. The sample records under 700,000 distinct CDR3 sequences, around 24% of which are singletons. The ten largest account for around 10% of the sample. These data are also associated with another study on T cells of mothers and their children.

Sequenced input: blood. The receptors derive from a boy aged 5-17 years in good health.

This rearrangement joins TRBV5-1 to TRBJ1-1; the match to TRBD1 covers 8 bases. This CDR3 comprises 16 residues. Per the germline V gene, CDR1 is SGHRS and CDR2 is YFSETQ. V lost 1 base to trimming and J lost 1 base; unmatched junction nucleotides: 6. Written as DNA, the CDR3 is TGCGCCAGCAGCTTGCAGACAGGGGCCACGAACACTGAAGCTTTCTTT. This sequence encodes CASSLQTGATNTEAFF. Using reference TRBV5-1 and TRBJ1-1 for the parts outside the CDR3, the full variable domain is KAGVTQTPRYLIKTRGQQVTLSCSPISGHRSVSWYQQTPGQGLQFLFEYFSETQRNKGNFPGRFSGRQFSNSRSEMNVSTLELGDSALYLCASSLQTGATNTEAFFGQGTRLTVV.

This clonotype was detected only a few times. This chain links TRBV4-1 with TRBJ2-1; D might be TRBD1 (5 bases). The assigned J gene may be wrong: the sequence end matches TRBJ2-7 better. Germline V gene lookup returns CDR1 MGHRA and CDR2 YSYEKL. The CDR3 is 15 amino acids. Here the CDR3 DNA reads TGCGCCAGCAGCCAAGACAGGGTCTCCCCCTACGAGCAGTACTTC. It yields the protein CASSQDRVSPYEQYF.

This chain joins TRBV6-5 and TRBJ2-1; TRBD1 matches 8 bases. From germline, CDR1 is MNHEY and CDR2 SVGAGI. This CDR3 is built from 15 residues. Unmatched junction bases numbered 4, after V lost 0 bases and J lost 6 bases. CDR3 nucleotide sequence: TGTGCCAGCAGTTACTCGGGGCAGGGGGCCAATGAGCAGTTCTTC. This gives the protein CASSYSGQGANEQFF.

This chain connects TRBV19 to TRBJ2-5, with D possibly being TRBD1 (5 bases). CDR1 LNHDA and CDR2 SQIVND come from the germline V gene (reference sequence). CDR3 length: 14 residues. The germline V and J ends were trimmed by 6 bases and 4 bases, with 15 bases remaining between them. The CDR3 reads CASRSQGGGETQYF. The CDR3 coding sequence is TGTGCCAGTAGATCCCAGGGCGGTGGAGAGACCCAGTACTTC. Based on the CDR3 plus reference TRBV19 and TRBJ2-5, the full variable domain is DGGITQSPKYLFRKEGQNVTLSCEQNLNHDAMYWYRQDPGQGLRLIYYSQIVNDFQKGDIAEGYSVSREKKESFPLTVTSAQKNPTAFYLCASRSQGGGETQYFGPGTRLLVL.

This clonotype came up a few times. The chain carries TRBV6-2 or TRBV6-3 and TRBJ2-2; 8 bases line up with TRBD2. The CDR3 sequence is 14 residues long. V shed 10 bases and J 5 bases; nucleotides not matched to a gene: 9. Germline V gives CDR1 MNHEY, CDR2 SVGEGT. CDR3 in DNA: TGTGCCACCGGGAGGGTACTTCGGACCGGGGAGCTGTTTTTT. This gives the protein CATGRVLRTGELFF.

This clonotype was detected only a few times. V and J are TRBV7-3 and TRBJ2-5, with TRBD1 matching over 8 bases. The length of the CDR3 is 15 residues. Germline lookup yields CDR1 SGHTA and CDR2 FQGTGA. V was clipped by 5 bases and J by 1 base; unmatched bases: 6. The CDR3 is CASSPFGTGQETQYF. CDR3 nucleotide sequence: TGTGCCAGCAGCCCTTTCGGGACAGGCCAAGAGACCCAGTACTTC.

The DNA for the CDR3 is TGTGCCAGCAGCATTCCGACTAGCGGGAGGGCCCTCGTCGCCTACAATGAGCAGTTCTTC. It codes for CASSIPTSGRALVAYNEQFF. V gene TRBV11-1 combines with J gene TRBJ2-1, with 14 bases matching TRBD2. CDR1 and CDR2 (germline): SGHAT, FQDESV (reference sequence). V lost 5 bases to trimming and J lost 2 bases; unmatched junction nucleotides: 14. This CDR3 region has 20 residues.

This clonotype has more than one count but fewer than ten. The V call is TRBV4-3, the J call TRBJ2-1, with 13 nucleotides matching TRBD2. The CDR3 consists of 16 residues. With 1 base clipped from V and 6 bases from J, the junction kept 3 bases outside the gene matches. Germline CDR1 LGHNA, CDR2 YSLEER. The CDR3 coding sequence is TGCGCCAGCAGCCAAGCGGGACTAGCGGGATTCAATGAGCAGTTCTTC. Translating it yields CASSQAGLAGFNEQFF.

For this clonotype: The germline gene is not matched at one end of the junction; a read error may be the cause. The CDR3 is CASSERQGLTSYNEQLF. In DNA, the CDR3 is TGTGCCAGCAGTGAGAGACAGGGCCTTACTTCCTACAATGAGCAGCTCTTC. The chain combines TRBV6-1 with TRBJ2-1; the match to TRBD1 covers 7 bases. Looked up from germline, CDR1 is MNHNS and CDR2 is SASEGT. The CDR3 sequence is 17 residues long.

The chain recombines TRBV6-5 with TRBJ1-1; weak D call: TRBD1 (6 bases). The CDR3 contains 15 residues. V shed 4 bases and J shed 2 bases, with 14 bases lying between them. Per the germline V gene, CDR1 is MNHEY and CDR2 is SVGAGI. The CDR3 DNA reads TGTGCCAGCAGTTTTCAGACAGGTTTAAACACTGAAGCTTTCTTT. This sequence encodes CASSFQTGLNTEAFF.

The chain combines TRBV11-2 with TRBJ2-5; tentative D call: TRBD2 (5 bases). CDR1 and CDR2 from the germline V gene are SGHAT and FQNNGV. V shed 1 base and J shed 5 bases, with 14 bases lying between them. The length of the CDR3 is 15 residues. CDR3 sequence reads: CASSLVGRSGETQYF. The CDR3 DNA reads as TGTGCCAGCAGCTTAGTTGGCAGGTCGGGGGAGACCCAGTACTTC.

This clonotype was counted between two and nine times. The rearrangement links TRBV4-1 to TRBJ1-4, with D unresolved. Trimming shortened V by 4 bases and J by 3 bases, and 12 bases separated the two germline ends. The CDR3 totals 15 residues. The germline CDR1 and CDR2 sequences are MGHRA and YSYEKL. The CDR3 region is CASSRQRAPNEKLFF. DNA for the CDR3: TGCGCCAGCAGCCGCCAAAGGGCCCCTAATGAAAAACTGTTTTTT.

The V and J genes are TRBV28 and TRBJ2-5; D might be TRBD2 (6 bases). The DNA end lines up better with TRBJ2-7; the J call may be wrong. Germline V gives CDR1 MDHEN, CDR2 SYDVKM. CDR3 length: 14 amino acids. In nucleotides, the CDR3 is TGTGCCAGCAGTGGGGGGACGGATTACTACGAGCAGTACTTC. Translated, it gives CASSGGTDYYEQYF.

The sample holds one count of this clonotype. The gene calls are TRBV15 and TRBJ2-1, with D possibly being TRBD2 (5 bases). Germline assignment: CDR1 LNHNV and CDR2 YYDKDF (reference sequence). Trimming shortened V by 0 bases and J by 6 bases, and 12 bases separated the two germline ends. The CDR3 contains 15 residues. In nucleotides, the CDR3 is TGTGCCACCAGCAGAGAAGCGGCCCAGCCCAATGAGCAGTTCTTC. Amino acids: CATSREAAQPNEQFF.

The chain employs TRBV5-5 and TRBJ2-5; D is ambiguous. Looked up from germline, CDR1 is SGHKS and CDR2 is YYEKEE (reference sequence). This CDR3 has 16 residues. Trimming stripped 0 bases from V and 0 bases from J, with 12 bases between. For the CDR3, the DNA is TGTGCCAGCAGCTTGGGTATGACAACCGACCAAGAGACCCAGTACTTC. It encodes CASSLGMTTDQETQYF.

This clonotype has ten or more counts. The CDR3 region has the DNA TGTGCCAGCAGCTTTGGGGGGCGCCAAGGGACTGAAGCTTTCTTT. This translates into CASSFGGRQGTEAFF. This chain joins TRBV4-2 and TRBJ1-1; TRBD1 might be the D (6 bases). V was pared by 5 bases and J by 5 bases, with 18 bases between. There are 15 residues in the CDR3. From germline, CDR1 is LGHNA and CDR2 YNFKEQ.

The V and J genes are TRBV24-1 and TRBJ2-5; a possible D gene is TRBD1 (5 bases). V was clipped by 4 bases and J by 5 bases, with 10 bases between them. The CDR3 covers 13 residues. Germline V lookup: CDR1 KGHDR, CDR2 SFDVKD. The CDR3 region is CATSETRVETQYF. The CDR3 DNA reads TGTGCCACCAGTGAAACCAGGGTTGAGACCCAGTACTTC.

The chain has TRBV4-3 and TRBJ2-5, with 11 bases identical to TRBD2. The germline V gene encodes CDR1 LGHNA and CDR2 YSLEER. V was clipped by 2 bases and J by 4 bases; unmatched bases: 6. The CDR3 length is 16 residues. The CDR3 is CASSQNLAGGRETQYF. The CDR3 DNA is TGCGCCAGCAGCCAAAACTTAGCGGGGGGGCGAGAGACCCAGTACTTC.

There are a few counts of this clonotype. This rearrangement joins TRBV27 to TRBJ1-1, with D uncertain. The CDR3 loop spans 15 amino acids. V was pared by 2 bases and J by 0 bases, with 10 bases between. Germline-derived CDR1 and CDR2 are MNHEY and SMNVEV (reference sequence). The CDR3 loop reads CASSLVGSMNTEAFF. For the CDR3, the DNA is TGTGCCAGCAGTTTAGTAGGCTCCATGAACACTGAAGCTTTCTTT.

This chain links TRBV7-2 with TRBJ2-5; perhaps TRBD1 as D (6 bases). The assigned J gene may be wrong: the sequence end matches TRBJ2-7 better. Looked up from germline, CDR1 is SGHTA and CDR2 is FQGNSA. The CDR3 consists of 15 residues. CDR3 sequence: CASRRSPRGAYEQYF. Here the CDR3 DNA reads TGTGCCAGCAGACGCAGCCCCAGGGGTGCCTACGAGCAGTACTTC.

This clonotype was found many times. The chain employs TRBV11-2 and TRBJ2-1; 9 bases agree with TRBD2. CDR3 length: 16 residues. With 1 base clipped from V and 3 bases from J, the junction kept 4 bases outside the gene matches. Germline CDR1 reads SGHAT; CDR2 reads FQNNGV. The CDR3 sequence is CASSLAQRGDYNEQFF. In DNA, the CDR3 is TGTGCCAGCAGCTTAGCGCAGCGGGGGGACTACAATGAGCAGTTCTTC.

This clonotype has just a few counts. The rearrangement links TRBV6-6 to TRBJ1-5; D is unclear. Trimming pared 5 bases from V and 0 bases from J, leaving 11 bases between. The germline V gene encodes CDR1 MNHNY and CDR2 SVGAGI (reference sequence). This CDR3 spans 15 amino acids. The CDR3 sequence: CASSDQTYSNQPQHF. Here the CDR3 DNA reads TGTGCCAGCAGTGATCAGACATATAGCAATCAGCCCCAGCATTTT.

V is TRBV3-1 and J is TRBJ2-1, with D possibly matching TRBD2 (5 bases). TRBJ2-5 matches the DNA end more closely, so the J call is doubtful. The CDR3 length is 14 residues. Germline V gene lookup returns CDR1 LGHDT and CDR2 YNNKEL (reference sequence). The CDR3 DNA reads TGTGCCAGCAGCGCGGCGCCTAGCTCGGAGACCCAGTACTTC. Amino acid sequence: CASSAAPSSETQYF.

The chain has TRBV10-3 and TRBJ2-5; D perhaps matches TRBD1 (6 bases). The J call may not be correct, given that the DNA end is closer to TRBJ2-1. Germline V gene data show CDR1 as ENHRY and CDR2 as SYGVKD. The CDR3 spans 12 residues. The CDR3 region is CAIRDIYNEQFF. The CDR3 DNA reads as TGTGCCATCCGGGACATCTACAATGAGCAGTTCTTC.

This clonotype was observed a few times. The CDR3 protein is CASWLWGTDTQYF. CDR3 nucleotides: TGTGCCAGCTGGCTATGGGGCACAGATACGCAGTATTTT. The chain has TRBV28 and TRBJ2-3; D remains ambiguous. The germline gives CDR1 MDHEN, CDR2 SYDVKM. Trimming cost V 8 bases and J 1 base, with 10 bases left between them. CDR3 length: 13 amino acids.

This rearrangement joins TRBV6-5 to TRBJ2-7; D perhaps matches TRBD1 (6 bases). There are 13 residues in the CDR3. Per germline, CDR1 MNHEY and CDR2 SVGAGI. Trimming left V 6 bases short and J 3 bases short, with 12 bases between. The CDR3 spells CASSRTRGYEQYF. In DNA, the CDR3 is TGTGCCAGCAGCCGCACCAGGGGCTACGAGCAGTACTTC.

The rearrangement links TRBV5-1 to TRBJ2-3; TRBD2 matches at 9 bases. V lost 5 bases to trimming and J lost 3 bases; unmatched junction nucleotides: 10. The CDR3 contains 16 residues. Germline V gives CDR1 SGHRS, CDR2 YFSETQ. CDR3 sequence (DNA): TGCGCCAGCAGGGCGGTTTTAGCGGGAGATACAGATACGCAGTATTTT. Protein sequence: CASRAVLAGDTDTQYF.

V and J are TRBV29-1 and TRBJ2-2; D possibly corresponds to TRBD2 (6 bases). The germline V gene encodes CDR1 SQVTM and CDR2 ANQGSEA. This CDR3 spans 13 amino acids. Trimming removed 7 bases at V and 0 bases at J, with 9 bases between. The DNA for the CDR3 is TGCAGCGGCTCGGGGGCGAACACCGGGGAGCTGTTTTTT. As protein: CSGSGANTGELFF.